This T cell receptor (beta chain) was recorded in a study of beta chain features in type 1 diabetes. Study-wide background: Investigators examined approximately 100,000,000 sorted cells across all samples.

This clone was recorded a few times. Per germline, CDR1 MNHNS and CDR2 SASEGT. This CDR3 has 12 amino acids. With 10 bases removed from V and 0 bases from J, the gap between germline ends came to 10 bases. Expressed TCRB transcripts were sequenced because the entire RNA isolate underwent reverse transcription. This table comes from immunoSEQ multiplex PCR, and its TCRdb copy is limited to in-frame clones, with some not included. This sample yields 250,000 to 350,000 clones, of which 12% to 15% are seen a single time; over 5% belongs to the top ten. The receptor comes from a man aged 30 to 39 in good health. The sample consisted of central memory CD4+ T cells from blood. This chain uses TRBV6-1 with TRBJ2-7; TRBD1 is a possible D gene (6 bases). The DNA for the CDR3 is TGTGCCACGAGGGACACCTCCTACGAGCAGTACTTC. This gives the protein CATRDTSYEQYF.